This is a list of T cell receptor beta chains from one sample in a study of response to subunit inactivated influenza vaccine. TCRdb re-derived calls from the RT-PCR reads in MiXCR, one entry per CDR3 protein. The repertoire consists of 550,000 to 600,000 distinct CDR3 sequences, with approximately 12% occurring once and the leading ten covering roughly a tenth. This specimen consisted of PBMCs from blood, obtained on the day of vaccination. These receptors were taken from a man between 50 and 59 years old who received an inactivated influenza vaccine. Each CDR3 is given with its conserved first and last residue. Fields, in order: clone size, D gene, J gene, V gene, CDR3 DNA, CDR3 protein. A D gene is named only where the DNA matches it firmly. Clone size, where shown, is once, few, many, or a class for clones that have expanded.

abundance: many
d_gene: .
j_gene: TRBJ2-3
v_gene: TRBV5-1
CDR3nt: TGCGCCAGCAGCCTACAGGGTAGATCAGATACGCAGTATTTT
CDR3aa: CASSLQGRSDTQYF

abundance: .
d_gene: .
j_gene: TRBJ1-1
v_gene: TRBV7-9
CDR3nt: TGTGCCAGCAGCTTTGTGGGTCAGACTGAAGCTTTCTTT
CDR3aa: CASSFVGQTEAFF

abundance: few
d_gene: TRBD2
j_gene: TRBJ2-1
v_gene: TRBV6-2/TRBV6-3
CDR3nt: TGTGCCAGCAGTTACCCGACTAGCGGGGTTGATGAGCAGTTCTTC
CDR3aa: CASSYPTSGVDEQFF

abundance: few
d_gene: .
j_gene: TRBJ1-2
v_gene: TRBV6-2/TRBV6-3
CDR3nt: TGTGCCAGCACCCGCATCGCAGTCGGGTTGGGCTACACCTTC
CDR3aa: CASTRIAVGLGYTF

abundance: few
d_gene: .
j_gene: TRBJ2-5
v_gene: TRBV4-2
CDR3nt: TGTGCCAGCAGCCAAGATAGGGCTAGCCTGTACTTC
CDR3aa: CASSQDRASLYF

abundance: few
d_gene: .
j_gene: TRBJ2-7
v_gene: TRBV3-1
CDR3nt: TGTGCCAGCAGCCCCCGCTATAACTACGAGCAGTACTTC
CDR3aa: CASSPRYNYEQYF

abundance: .
d_gene: .
j_gene: TRBJ2-1
v_gene: TRBV6-1
CDR3nt: TGTGCCAGCAGAACCCCGGGACTCAACAATGAGCAGTTCTTC
CDR3aa: CASRTPGLNNEQFF

abundance: few
d_gene: .
j_gene: TRBJ1-1
v_gene: TRBV7-6
CDR3nt: TGTGCCAGCAGCTTAGGATGGGGGGACCGCGACACTGAAGCTTTCTTT
CDR3aa: CASSLGWGDRDTEAFF

abundance: .
d_gene: .
j_gene: TRBJ2-7
v_gene: TRBV14
CDR3nt: TGTGCCAGCACCGGGACTGGAACATACGAGCAGTACTTC
CDR3aa: CASTGTGTYEQYF

abundance: few
d_gene: .
j_gene: TRBJ2-3
v_gene: TRBV10-3
CDR3nt: TGTGCCATCAGTGATGGAGCCTCAGGGGCAGATACGCAGTATTTT
CDR3aa: CAISDGASGADTQYF

abundance: few
d_gene: .
j_gene: TRBJ2-5
v_gene: TRBV27
CDR3nt: TGTGCCAGCAGTTTGGGGAACGCGTACCAAGAGACCCAGTACTTC
CDR3aa: CASSLGNAYQETQYF

abundance: .
d_gene: .
j_gene: TRBJ1-6
v_gene: TRBV5-1
CDR3nt: TGCGCCAGCAGCTTGAGTGAAGGGGTTTCACCCCTCCACTTT
CDR3aa: CASSLSEGVSPLHF

abundance: .
d_gene: .
j_gene: TRBJ2-7
v_gene: TRBV18
CDR3nt: TGTGCCAGCGAGAGTGGTCTACGGAGCTCCTACGAGCAGTACTTC
CDR3aa: CASESGLRSSYEQYF

abundance: .
d_gene: .
j_gene: TRBJ2-4
v_gene: TRBV3-1
CDR3nt: TGTGCCAGCAGCCAGCCGGGGCCCATTCAGTACTTC
CDR3aa: CASSQPGPIQYF

abundance: few
d_gene: .
j_gene: TRBJ2-2
v_gene: TRBV7-6
CDR3nt: TGTGCCAGCAGCTCCGGGACATGGGCCACCGGGGAGCTGTTTTTT
CDR3aa: CASSSGTWATGELFF

abundance: many
d_gene: TRBD2
j_gene: TRBJ2-3
v_gene: TRBV27
CDR3nt: TGTGCCTCGTATGGGGGGGAGATAGATACGCAGTATTTT
CDR3aa: CASYGGEIDTQYF

abundance: few
d_gene: .
j_gene: TRBJ2-5
v_gene: TRBV20-1
CDR3nt: TGCAGTGCTAGAGATAAAAAATCCCAAGAGACCCAGTACTTC
CDR3aa: CSARDKKSQETQYF

abundance: many
d_gene: .
j_gene: TRBJ1-3
v_gene: TRBV12-3/TRBV12-4
CDR3nt: TGTGCCAGCAGTTTGGGCGGCCCGTATTCTGGAAACACCATATATTTT
CDR3aa: CASSLGGPYSGNTIYF

abundance: .
d_gene: TRBD1
j_gene: TRBJ1-2
v_gene: TRBV4-3
CDR3nt: TGCGCCAGCAGCCACGATGGGACAGGGGGAGTAAACTATGGCTACACCTTC
CDR3aa: CASSHDGTGGVNYGYTF

abundance: .
d_gene: .
j_gene: TRBJ2-3
v_gene: TRBV5-1
CDR3nt: TGCACCAGCAGCTTTGGACGGTCGGGTAGCACAGATACGCAGTATTTT
CDR3aa: CTSSFGRSGSTDTQYF

abundance: .
d_gene: .
j_gene: TRBJ2-7
v_gene: TRBV3-1
CDR3nt: TGTGCCAGCAGCCAAGGGGATCCTTTGAGCTCCTACGAGCAGTACTTC
CDR3aa: CASSQGDPLSSYEQYF

abundance: .
d_gene: .
j_gene: TRBJ2-2
v_gene: TRBV7-2
CDR3nt: TGTGCCAGCAGCTTAGCAGGGCAGGCCGGGGAGCTGTTTTTT
CDR3aa: CASSLAGQAGELFF

abundance: once
d_gene: .
j_gene: TRBJ2-2
v_gene: TRBV7-3
CDR3nt: TGTGCCAGCAGGACTAGGGTTTTTCCCGGGGAGCTGTTTTTT
CDR3aa: CASRTRVFPGELFF

abundance: .
d_gene: .
j_gene: TRBJ2-5
v_gene: TRBV12-3/TRBV12-4
CDR3nt: TGTGCCAGCAGGGTATTTGGAGAGACCCAGTACTTC
CDR3aa: CASRVFGETQYF

abundance: .
d_gene: .
j_gene: TRBJ2-5
v_gene: TRBV20-1
CDR3nt: TGCAGTGCTAGAGGGGATCCTAAACTCGGGACCCAGTACTTC
CDR3aa: CSARGDPKLGTQYF

abundance: .
d_gene: .
j_gene: TRBJ1-1
v_gene: TRBV14
CDR3nt: TGTGCCAGCAGCCAGGCCTCGCGGACAGTTCTAAAAGCTTTCTTT
CDR3aa: CASSQASRTVLKAFF

abundance: .
d_gene: .
j_gene: TRBJ2-2
v_gene: TRBV7-9
CDR3nt: TGTGCCAGCAGCCGCAGTAGGGCCGGGGAGCTGTTTTTT
CDR3aa: CASSRSRAGELFF

abundance: .
d_gene: .
j_gene: TRBJ2-7
v_gene: TRBV20-1
CDR3nt: TGCAGTGCTAGGTTACTGGCAGCCTCCTACGAGCAGTACTTC
CDR3aa: CSARLLAASYEQYF

abundance: .
d_gene: TRBD2
j_gene: TRBJ2-1
v_gene: TRBV20-1
CDR3nt: TGCAGTGCTAGAGTATTGATTGGCGGGAGTGGTAATGAGCAGTTCTTC
CDR3aa: CSARVLIGGSGNEQFF

abundance: few
d_gene: .
j_gene: TRBJ2-7
v_gene: TRBV2
CDR3nt: TGTGCCAGCAGTGATGCCCGGGATCTCTACGAGCAGTACTTC
CDR3aa: CASSDARDLYEQYF

abundance: .
d_gene: TRBD2
j_gene: TRBJ2-1
v_gene: TRBV20-1
CDR3nt: TGCAGTGCTAGTCGGCTAGCGGCTAATGAGCAGTTCTTC
CDR3aa: CSASRLAANEQFF

abundance: many
d_gene: .
j_gene: TRBJ2-3
v_gene: TRBV7-9
CDR3nt: TGTGCCAGCAGCTTGCGGCTGGGTGATACGCAGTATTTT
CDR3aa: CASSLRLGDTQYF

abundance: .
d_gene: .
j_gene: TRBJ2-7
v_gene: TRBV7-2
CDR3nt: TGTGCCAGCAGCTTTTTACAGTCCTACGAGCAGTACTTC
CDR3aa: CASSFLQSYEQYF

abundance: few
d_gene: .
j_gene: TRBJ2-7
v_gene: TRBV3-1
CDR3nt: TGTGCCAGCAGCCAAGATCGAATGGACGTTCGATTAGAGCAGTACTTC
CDR3aa: CASSQDRMDVRLEQYF

abundance: .
d_gene: .
j_gene: TRBJ2-7
v_gene: TRBV4-1
CDR3nt: TGCGCCAGCAGCCAAGCTACCGGGGGCCTCGAGCAGTACTTC
CDR3aa: CASSQATGGLEQYF

abundance: few
d_gene: .
j_gene: TRBJ2-7
v_gene: TRBV10-3
CDR3nt: TGTGCCATCGGTGCTAGCGAGATCTACGAGCAGTACTTC
CDR3aa: CAIGASEIYEQYF

abundance: few
d_gene: .
j_gene: TRBJ1-4
v_gene: TRBV12-3/TRBV12-4
CDR3nt: TGTGCCAGCAGGAGGGACACAGCAACTAATGAAAAACTGTTTTTT
CDR3aa: CASRRDTATNEKLFF

abundance: .
d_gene: .
j_gene: TRBJ2-7
v_gene: TRBV5-4
CDR3nt: TGTGCCAGCAGCTTGTCAGGCACCCCCCCCTACGAGCAGTACTTC
CDR3aa: CASSLSGTPPYEQYF

abundance: few
d_gene: .
j_gene: TRBJ2-1
v_gene: TRBV19
CDR3nt: TGTGCCAGTACCAAGTTGGGGGGTGTACCCTACAATGAGCAGTTCTTC
CDR3aa: CASTKLGGVPYNEQFF

abundance: many
d_gene: .
j_gene: TRBJ1-6
v_gene: TRBV6-5
CDR3nt: TGTGCCAGCAGTTTAATACAAGACAATTCACCCCTCCACTTT
CDR3aa: CASSLIQDNSPLHF

abundance: .
d_gene: .
j_gene: TRBJ2-7
v_gene: TRBV7-2
CDR3nt: TGTGCCAGCAGCCGGGGTAGTCCCCCGTACGAGCAGTACTTC
CDR3aa: CASSRGSPPYEQYF

abundance: .
d_gene: .
j_gene: TRBJ1-5
v_gene: TRBV28
CDR3nt: TGTGCCAGCTCTGACAGTTACAATCAGCCCCAGCATTTT
CDR3aa: CASSDSYNQPQHF

abundance: few
d_gene: .
j_gene: TRBJ2-5
v_gene: TRBV12-3/TRBV12-4
CDR3nt: TGTGCCAGCAGGAGGACCCAAGAGACCCAGTACTTC
CDR3aa: CASRRTQETQYF

abundance: few
d_gene: .
j_gene: TRBJ2-7
v_gene: TRBV12-3/TRBV12-4
CDR3nt: TGTGCCAGCAGTTTACAGGGGACCGAGCAGTACTTC
CDR3aa: CASSLQGTEQYF

abundance: .
d_gene: .
j_gene: TRBJ2-3
v_gene: TRBV7-9
CDR3nt: TGTGCCAGCAGCTTAGTGGAGGGCGGAGATACGCAGTATTTT
CDR3aa: CASSLVEGGDTQYF

abundance: few
d_gene: .
j_gene: TRBJ2-7
v_gene: TRBV12-3/TRBV12-4
CDR3nt: TGTGCCAGCAGTTGGGATCGGACCTACGAGCAGTACTTC
CDR3aa: CASSWDRTYEQYF

abundance: few
d_gene: .
j_gene: TRBJ1-3
v_gene: TRBV15
CDR3nt: TGTGCCACCAGCAGAGATTCTGGGAACACCATATATTTT
CDR3aa: CATSRDSGNTIYF

abundance: .
d_gene: .
j_gene: TRBJ1-2
v_gene: TRBV6-5
CDR3nt: TGTGCCAGCAGTTATTTCGGGCAGCGCGGTTACACCTTC
CDR3aa: CASSYFGQRGYTF

abundance: many
d_gene: .
j_gene: TRBJ2-5
v_gene: TRBV9
CDR3nt: TGTGCCAGCAGCGTAGCTTACGCTGGGGAGACCCAGTACTTC
CDR3aa: CASSVAYAGETQYF

abundance: .
d_gene: .
j_gene: TRBJ1-4
v_gene: TRBV6-5
CDR3nt: TGTGCCAGCAGTTTAGAGCCACACGGAAAACTGTTTTTT
CDR3aa: CASSLEPHGKLFF

abundance: few
d_gene: TRBD2
j_gene: TRBJ2-3
v_gene: TRBV6-1
CDR3nt: TGTGCCAGCAGGCACCCAGCGGGGGGGGGACCAGATACGCAGTATTTT
CDR3aa: CASRHPAGGGPDTQYF

abundance: .
d_gene: TRBD1
j_gene: TRBJ1-4
v_gene: TRBV28
CDR3nt: TGTGCCAGCAGTCTCAAATGGGACAGGGGAGGTGAAAAACTGTTTTTT
CDR3aa: CASSLKWDRGGEKLFF

abundance: .
d_gene: TRBD2
j_gene: TRBJ2-1
v_gene: TRBV5-1
CDR3nt: TGCGCCAGCAGCTTGGAGCGGGAGGGCTACAATGAGCAGTTCTTC
CDR3aa: CASSLEREGYNEQFF

abundance: few
d_gene: .
j_gene: TRBJ2-1
v_gene: TRBV7-8
CDR3nt: TGTGCCAGCAGCTTAGTGGGAGCAAGTGAGCAGTTCTTC
CDR3aa: CASSLVGASEQFF

abundance: .
d_gene: .
j_gene: TRBJ2-3
v_gene: TRBV4-2
CDR3nt: TGTGCCAGCAGCCAAGATCAGTCGAGCATCGGCACAGATACGCAGTATTTT
CDR3aa: CASSQDQSSIGTDTQYF